This T cell receptor beta chain was found in a study of OX40 agonist ivuxolimab in advanced cancers. Study-level results: At 0.1 to 3.0 mg/kg and by week 6, CD4+ and CD8+ T cells in the blood had expanded clonally.

As to this clone: Antigen: not known.

V was trimmed by 8 bases and J by 3 bases, leaving 17 bases between them. Per the germline V gene, CDR1 is LGHNA and CDR2 is YSLEER. The CDR3 extends over 15 amino acids. Using immunoSEQ multiplex PCR, the repertoire was profiled, and TCRdb retains in-frame clones only, with some absent. The data hold more than 45,000 clones, with 80% to 90% observed a single time. The rearrangement joins TRBV4-3 to TRBJ1-3; TRBD1 might be the D (5 bases). The sample was CD4+ or CD8+ T cells sorted from blood, taken in a trial of the OX40 agonist ivuxolimab. This TCR was recovered from an adult with an advanced solid tumor such as melanoma, head and neck, liver or kidney cancer. CDR3 bases: TGCGCCAGCTATAGGTGGGGCCGGAGTGGAAACACCATATATTTT. It is translated as CASYRWGRSGNTIYF.